The clone carrying this TCR beta chain showed up just once. V dropped 7 bases and J dropped 8; count of bases not matched to a gene: 7. Germline-derived CDR1 and CDR2 are LNHDA and SQIVND (reference sequence). The CDR3 totals 13 residues. This specimen comes from a study of blood T cell repertoires in COVID-19. Study at large: Acute and convalescent COVID-19 specimens originated in the United States, Italy and Spain. PBMCs, B-cell-depleted T cells, or T cells provided the cDNA or gDNA that made up the material.

Assay: immunoSEQ multiplex PCR; the TCRdb copy retains only in-frame clones and omits some. The table includes fewer than 150,000 clones, roughly 85% detected once. The source of this sequence is a man aged 50-60 years with acute or convalescent COVID-19. This chain connects TRBV19 to TRBJ2-3; 9 nucleotides align to TRBD2. Sequencing was performed on peripheral blood. CDR3 in amino acids: CASTIAGERTQYF. The CDR3 nucleotides are TGTGCCAGTACCATAGCGGGAGAGCGTACGCAGTATTTT. Using reference TRBV19 and TRBJ2-3 for the parts outside the CDR3, the full variable domain is DGGITQSPKYLFRKEGQNVTLSCEQNLNHDAMYWYRQDPGQGLRLIYYSQIVNDFQKGDIAEGYSVSREKKESFPLTVTSAQKNPTAFYLCASTIAGERTQYFGPGTRLTVL.